Listed below are T cell receptor beta chains from one sample, sequenced in a study of blood T cell repertoires in COVID-19. Profiled with immunoSEQ multiplex PCR; TCRdb holds only in-frame clones, not every one. The sample has approximately 100,000 clones, approximately 90% seen once. The sample was peripheral blood. These receptors all stem from a man between 65 and 85 years old with acute or convalescent COVID-19. Each CDR3 is given with its conserved first and last residue. A D gene is named only where the DNA matches it firmly. Size is omitted from some rows. Given values are once, few, many or a class for expanded clones.

CDR3nt: TGTGCCAGCAGTGAGCCGGAGGAGACCCAGTACTTC
CDR3aa: CASSEPEETQYF
j_gene: TRBJ2-5
abundance: NA
d_gene: NA
v_gene: TRBV6-1

CDR3nt: TGTGCCAGCAGCATAGGGACAGGCCCCAATCAGCCCCAGCATTTT
CDR3aa: CASSIGTGPNQPQHF
j_gene: TRBJ1-5
abundance: NA
d_gene: TRBD1
v_gene: TRBV7-6

CDR3nt: TGTGCCAGCAGCGGACGACTAGTCACTGAAGCTTTCTTT
CDR3aa: CASSGRLVTEAFF
j_gene: TRBJ1-1
abundance: NA
d_gene: NA
v_gene: TRBV7-8

CDR3nt: TGTGCCAGCAGCCAACAGGGCGCGGAGACCCAGTACTTC
CDR3aa: CASSQQGAETQYF
j_gene: TRBJ2-5
abundance: NA
d_gene: NA
v_gene: TRBV5-4

CDR3nt: TGCGCCAGCAGCTTGAGTGCGGCGAACACTGAAGCTTTCTTT
CDR3aa: CASSLSAANTEAFF
j_gene: TRBJ1-1
abundance: once
d_gene: NA
v_gene: TRBV5-1

CDR3nt: TGTGCCAGTAGTATCGGACAGGGCGTCAATCAGCCCCAGCATTTT
CDR3aa: CASSIGQGVNQPQHF
j_gene: TRBJ1-5
abundance: NA
d_gene: TRBD1
v_gene: TRBV19

CDR3nt: TGTGCCAGCATCGTAGGGGGGGCATATCAGCCCCAGCATTTT
CDR3aa: CASIVGGAYQPQHF
j_gene: TRBJ1-5
abundance: NA
d_gene: NA
v_gene: TRBV28

CDR3nt: TGTGCCAGCAGCCCCCGGGAGGCTGTACCGGATGGCTACACCTTC
CDR3aa: CASSPREAVPDGYTF
j_gene: TRBJ1-2
abundance: NA
d_gene: NA
v_gene: TRBV5-5

CDR3nt: TGTGCCAGCAGCTCTTTGAATGAGCAGTTCTTC
CDR3aa: CASSSLNEQFF
j_gene: TRBJ2-1
abundance: NA
d_gene: NA
v_gene: TRBV11-2

CDR3nt: TGTGCCAGCGCCAGCGGGGGGAACACCGGGGAGCTGTTTTTT
CDR3aa: CASASGGNTGELFF
j_gene: TRBJ2-2
abundance: NA
d_gene: TRBD2
v_gene: TRBV2

CDR3nt: TGTGCCAGCAGCTCTCCAGGGGCTAGCGGGGGGAAGGGGGAGACCCAGTACTTC
CDR3aa: CASSSPGASGGKGETQYF
j_gene: TRBJ2-5
abundance: NA
d_gene: TRBD2
v_gene: TRBV11-2

CDR3nt: TGTGCCAGCAGTTCTAGCGGGGGGGGTTCACAAGAGACCCAGTACTTC
CDR3aa: CASSSSGGGSQETQYF
j_gene: TRBJ2-5
abundance: NA
d_gene: TRBD2
v_gene: TRBV7-6

CDR3nt: TGTGCCAGCAGTTACGGTGGGGGACACTCTGGAAACACCATATATTTT
CDR3aa: CASSYGGGHSGNTIYF
j_gene: TRBJ1-3
abundance: NA
d_gene: NA
v_gene: TRBV6-5

CDR3nt: TGTGCCAGCAGCTCCGGGACTAGCGGGGGTGAGCAGTTCTTC
CDR3aa: CASSSGTSGGEQFF
j_gene: TRBJ2-1
abundance: NA
d_gene: TRBD2
v_gene: TRBV9

CDR3nt: TGTGCCAGCAGTCCCCTCGGGGAAGGAAGGACTGAAGCTTTCTTT
CDR3aa: CASSPLGEGRTEAFF
j_gene: TRBJ1-1
abundance: few
d_gene: NA
v_gene: TRBV6-6

CDR3nt: TGTGCCAGCAGGCAGGGACTAGCGGACTCCTACAATGAGCAGTTCTTC
CDR3aa: CASRQGLADSYNEQFF
j_gene: TRBJ2-1
abundance: NA
d_gene: TRBD2
v_gene: TRBV5-4

CDR3nt: TGCGCCAGCAGCTTGTCGTCTCCTAGTAATGAAAAACTGTTTTTT
CDR3aa: CASSLSSPSNEKLFF
j_gene: TRBJ1-4
abundance: NA
d_gene: NA
v_gene: TRBV5-1

CDR3nt: TGTGCCAGCAGCGAGACGACGGGGGGATACCACAATGAGCAGTTCTTC
CDR3aa: CASSETTGGYHNEQFF
j_gene: TRBJ2-1
abundance: NA
d_gene: TRBD2
v_gene: TRBV11-2

CDR3nt: TGTGCCAGCAGCGTAGGGGGCAGCCGCTCTGGAAACACCATATATTTT
CDR3aa: CASSVGGSRSGNTIYF
j_gene: TRBJ1-3
abundance: once
d_gene: NA
v_gene: TRBV9

CDR3nt: TGTGCCAGCAGTTTGGGGCTAGATGGCTACACCTTC
CDR3aa: CASSLGLDGYTF
j_gene: TRBJ1-2
abundance: NA
d_gene: NA
v_gene: TRBV27

CDR3nt: TGCGCCAGCAGCTACGGGCGGACTGGCACTGAAGCTTTCTTT
CDR3aa: CASSYGRTGTEAFF
j_gene: TRBJ1-1
abundance: NA
d_gene: NA
v_gene: TRBV5-1

CDR3nt: TGCGCCAGCAGCTCCCAGGTCCAGGGGGCCTCCTATGGCTACACCTTC
CDR3aa: CASSSQVQGASYGYTF
j_gene: TRBJ1-2
abundance: few
d_gene: TRBD1
v_gene: TRBV5-1

CDR3nt: TGTGCCTCCCCCGGCAGGGGCGTTTATGGCTACACCTTC
CDR3aa: CASPGRGVYGYTF
j_gene: TRBJ1-2
abundance: NA
d_gene: NA
v_gene: TRBV30

CDR3nt: TGCGCCAGCAGCTTGGTTACAGGGGCTTACAATGAGCAGTTCTTC
CDR3aa: CASSLVTGAYNEQFF
j_gene: TRBJ2-1
abundance: NA
d_gene: TRBD1
v_gene: TRBV5-1

CDR3nt: TGTGCCAGCAGCCAAGATCTGGTAAGGGGCAATGAGCAGTTCTTC
CDR3aa: CASSQDLVRGNEQFF
j_gene: TRBJ2-1
abundance: NA
d_gene: NA
v_gene: TRBV3-1/TRBV3-2

CDR3nt: TGTGCCAGCAGCTATCAGGACAGATCCTACAATGAGCAGTTCTTC
CDR3aa: CASSYQDRSYNEQFF
j_gene: TRBJ2-1
abundance: NA
d_gene: NA
v_gene: TRBV7-2

CDR3nt: TGTGCCAGCAGCTTGGGCACAGGGACAAAGCCCCAGCATTTT
CDR3aa: CASSLGTGTKPQHF
j_gene: TRBJ1-5
abundance: NA
d_gene: NA
v_gene: TRBV13

CDR3nt: TGTGCCAGCAGCCAAGGTCCCCTAGCGGGGGGCCGTCTCACCGGGGAGCTGTTTTTT
CDR3aa: CASSQGPLAGGRLTGELFF
j_gene: TRBJ2-2
abundance: once
d_gene: TRBD2
v_gene: TRBV3-1/TRBV3-2

CDR3nt: TGTGCCAGCAGCTTCTATGGGGGCAGAGTCACAGATACGCAGTATTTT
CDR3aa: CASSFYGGRVTDTQYF
j_gene: TRBJ2-3
abundance: NA
d_gene: NA
v_gene: TRBV11-2

CDR3nt: TGCGCCAGCAGTGAGTCTGTGGGGCCTCCGAACACTGAAGCTTTCTTT
CDR3aa: CASSESVGPPNTEAFF
j_gene: TRBJ1-1
abundance: NA
d_gene: NA
v_gene: TRBV10-2

CDR3nt: TGTGCCAGCAGCCAGGCCGGGTTCTCCTATAATTCACCCCTCCACTTT
CDR3aa: CASSQAGFSYNSPLHF
j_gene: TRBJ1-6
abundance: NA
d_gene: NA
v_gene: TRBV3-1/TRBV3-2

CDR3nt: TGTGCCAGCAGCCCAACCGGGACAGGGGCTGGCTACACCTTC
CDR3aa: CASSPTGTGAGYTF
j_gene: TRBJ1-2
abundance: NA
d_gene: TRBD1
v_gene: TRBV7-2

CDR3nt: TGTGCCAGCAGCAAAGGACAGGGAAGGTATGAGCAGTTCTTC
CDR3aa: CASSKGQGRYEQFF
j_gene: TRBJ2-1
abundance: NA
d_gene: NA
v_gene: TRBV21-1

CDR3nt: TGTGCCAGCAGTAGCTTTAGTGAAGCTTTCTTT
CDR3aa: CASSSFSEAFF
j_gene: TRBJ1-1
abundance: NA
d_gene: NA
v_gene: TRBV6-6

CDR3nt: TGCGCCAGCAGCTTGGCAGGGGCAGACCGGGGAAACACCATATATTTT
CDR3aa: CASSLAGADRGNTIYF
j_gene: TRBJ1-3
abundance: once
d_gene: NA
v_gene: TRBV5-1

CDR3nt: TGTGCCAGCAGTGTGGGCGCGAACACTGAAGCTTTCTTT
CDR3aa: CASSVGANTEAFF
j_gene: TRBJ1-1
abundance: once
d_gene: NA
v_gene: TRBV12-3/TRBV12-4

CDR3nt: TGTGCCAGTAGTGAGGCGGGGGCAGCAAAAGATACGCAGTATTTT
CDR3aa: CASSEAGAAKDTQYF
j_gene: TRBJ2-3
abundance: NA
d_gene: NA
v_gene: TRBV19

CDR3nt: TGTGCCAGCAGCCCTGGTAGCGGCCGGGAGAATAATTCACCCCTCCACTTT
CDR3aa: CASSPGSGRENNSPLHF
j_gene: TRBJ1-6
abundance: once
d_gene: NA
v_gene: TRBV7-9

CDR3nt: TGTGCCAGCAGCTTGGGGACTAGCGGGGGGAGCACAGATACGCAGTATTTT
CDR3aa: CASSLGTSGGSTDTQYF
j_gene: TRBJ2-3
abundance: NA
d_gene: TRBD2
v_gene: TRBV7-6

CDR3nt: TGTGCCAGCTCTACCGGGGGTATGGGGACCCAGTACTTC
CDR3aa: CASSTGGMGTQYF
j_gene: TRBJ2-5
abundance: NA
d_gene: NA
v_gene: TRBV12-3/TRBV12-4

CDR3nt: TGTGCCAGCAGCGACGACAGCTCTAGCAATCAGCCCCAGCATTTT
CDR3aa: CASSDDSSSNQPQHF
j_gene: TRBJ1-5
abundance: NA
d_gene: NA
v_gene: TRBV7-9

CDR3nt: TGTGCCAGCAGCTACCGGGACAGGGATACGCAGTATTTT
CDR3aa: CASSYRDRDTQYF
j_gene: TRBJ2-3
abundance: NA
d_gene: TRBD1
v_gene: TRBV2

CDR3nt: TGTGCCAGCAGCTTAGTGTCACTTACCTATGGCTACACCTTC
CDR3aa: CASSLVSLTYGYTF
j_gene: TRBJ1-2
abundance: NA
d_gene: NA
v_gene: TRBV7-9

CDR3nt: TGTGCCAGCAGCCCCTCGGGGAGTGGTGGCTCTGGGGCCAACGTCCTGACTTTC
CDR3aa: CASSPSGSGGSGANVLTF
j_gene: TRBJ2-6
abundance: once
d_gene: NA
v_gene: TRBV7-9

CDR3nt: TGCAGCGCCGAGGACAGGGGTCGTGAAAAACTGTTTTTT
CDR3aa: CSAEDRGREKLFF
j_gene: TRBJ1-4
abundance: NA
d_gene: TRBD1
v_gene: TRBV29-1

CDR3nt: TGTGCCAGCAGCTTGGACGGCAGGGGAAATTCACCCCTCCACTTT
CDR3aa: CASSLDGRGNSPLHF
j_gene: TRBJ1-6
abundance: NA
d_gene: NA
v_gene: TRBV5-4

CDR3nt: TGTGCCGCGGGGGGGTATAATTCACCCCTCCACTTT
CDR3aa: CAAGGYNSPLHF
j_gene: TRBJ1-6
abundance: NA
d_gene: NA
v_gene: TRBV30

CDR3nt: TGTGCCAGCAGCGCCAAGGGACAGAGGGAAGAGACCCAGTACTTC
CDR3aa: CASSAKGQREETQYF
j_gene: TRBJ2-5
abundance: once
d_gene: TRBD1
v_gene: TRBV7-8

CDR3nt: TGTGCCAGCAGCCCGGCCCGGACTAGCGGCACAGATACGCAGTATTTT
CDR3aa: CASSPARTSGTDTQYF
j_gene: TRBJ2-3
abundance: NA
d_gene: TRBD2
v_gene: TRBV7-9

CDR3nt: TGTGCCAGCAGTCCCCCGACAGAAATATATGGCTACACCTTC
CDR3aa: CASSPPTEIYGYTF
j_gene: TRBJ1-2
abundance: NA
d_gene: NA
v_gene: TRBV28

CDR3nt: TGTGCCAGCAGCCCCCCAGCTAGCGGGGGGGCGTACACCGGGGAGCTGTTTTTT
CDR3aa: CASSPPASGGAYTGELFF
j_gene: TRBJ2-2
abundance: NA
d_gene: TRBD2
v_gene: TRBV5-4

CDR3nt: TGTGCCAGCAGTCTTTCAACAGCAACTAATGAAAAACTGTTTTTT
CDR3aa: CASSLSTATNEKLFF
j_gene: TRBJ1-4
abundance: NA
d_gene: NA
v_gene: TRBV28

CDR3nt: TGTGCCAGCGGTCCAGCCAGTCGGGATATTCAGTACTTC
CDR3aa: CASGPASRDIQYF
j_gene: TRBJ2-4
abundance: NA
d_gene: NA
v_gene: TRBV6-5

CDR3nt: TGTGCCAGCAGTTTAATGAGCGGGGCCAGCACAGATACGCAGTATTTT
CDR3aa: CASSLMSGASTDTQYF
j_gene: TRBJ2-3
abundance: NA
d_gene: TRBD2
v_gene: TRBV28

CDR3nt: TGTGCCAGCAGAAGGGGGATAGAGAATTCACCCCTCCACTTT
CDR3aa: CASRRGIENSPLHF
j_gene: TRBJ1-6
abundance: NA
d_gene: NA
v_gene: TRBV6-5

CDR3nt: TGTGCCAGCAGCTTCGGCAGGGGTCAAACTGAAGCTTTCTTT
CDR3aa: CASSFGRGQTEAFF
j_gene: TRBJ1-1
abundance: NA
d_gene: NA
v_gene: TRBV7-9

CDR3nt: TGTGCCAGTAGTCCGAGCACTGGGGAGCTGTTTTTT
CDR3aa: CASSPSTGELFF
j_gene: TRBJ2-2
abundance: NA
d_gene: NA
v_gene: TRBV19

CDR3nt: TGCGCCAGCAGCTTGTCGCGACAGGGTTCTGGAAACACCATATATTTT
CDR3aa: CASSLSRQGSGNTIYF
j_gene: TRBJ1-3
abundance: NA
d_gene: TRBD1
v_gene: TRBV5-1

CDR3nt: TGTGCCAGCAGCTTATTTCCCGTTAATTCACCCCTCCACTTT
CDR3aa: CASSLFPVNSPLHF
j_gene: TRBJ1-6
abundance: NA
d_gene: NA
v_gene: TRBV7-2

CDR3nt: TGTGCCAGTAGTATTCCAGGGGCGGCGAACACTGAAGCTTTCTTT
CDR3aa: CASSIPGAANTEAFF
j_gene: TRBJ1-1
abundance: NA
d_gene: NA
v_gene: TRBV19